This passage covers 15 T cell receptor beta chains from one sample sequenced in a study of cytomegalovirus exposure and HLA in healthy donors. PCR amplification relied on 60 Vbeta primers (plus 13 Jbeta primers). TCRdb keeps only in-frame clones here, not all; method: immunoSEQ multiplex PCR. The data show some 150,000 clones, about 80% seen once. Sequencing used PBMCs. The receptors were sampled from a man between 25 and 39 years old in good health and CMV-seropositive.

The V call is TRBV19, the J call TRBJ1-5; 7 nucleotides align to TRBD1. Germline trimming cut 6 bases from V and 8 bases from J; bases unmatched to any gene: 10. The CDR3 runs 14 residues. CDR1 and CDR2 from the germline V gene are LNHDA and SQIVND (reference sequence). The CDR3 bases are TGTGCCAGTAGCCGAAGGGACAGTCTAAAGCCCCAGCATTTT. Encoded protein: CASSRRDSLKPQHF.

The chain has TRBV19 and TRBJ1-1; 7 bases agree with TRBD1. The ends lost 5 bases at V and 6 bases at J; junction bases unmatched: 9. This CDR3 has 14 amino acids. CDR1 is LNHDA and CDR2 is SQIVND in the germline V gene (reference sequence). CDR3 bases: TGTGCCAGTAGTTTGGGACAGTCGGTCGCTGAAGCTTTCTTT. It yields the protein CASSLGQSVAEAFF.

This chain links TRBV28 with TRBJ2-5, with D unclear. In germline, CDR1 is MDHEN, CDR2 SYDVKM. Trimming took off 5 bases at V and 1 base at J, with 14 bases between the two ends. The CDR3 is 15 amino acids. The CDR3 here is CASSDNPEIQETQYF. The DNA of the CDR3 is TGTGCCAGCAGTGACAATCCAGAAATCCAAGAGACCCAGTACTTC.

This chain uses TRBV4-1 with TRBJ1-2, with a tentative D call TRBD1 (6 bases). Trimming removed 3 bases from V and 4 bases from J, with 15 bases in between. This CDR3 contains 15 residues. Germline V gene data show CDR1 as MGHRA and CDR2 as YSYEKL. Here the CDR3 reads CASSQATDRGYGYTF. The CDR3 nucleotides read TGCGCCAGCAGCCAGGCGACGGACAGAGGCTATGGCTACACCTTC.

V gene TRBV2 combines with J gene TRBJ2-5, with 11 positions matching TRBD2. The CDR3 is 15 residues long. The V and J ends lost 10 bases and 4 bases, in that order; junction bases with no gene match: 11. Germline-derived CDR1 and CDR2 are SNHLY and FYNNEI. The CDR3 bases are TGTGCCACCACCCGGGGCGGACTAGCGGGAGAGACCCAGTACTTC. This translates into CATTRGGLAGETQYF.

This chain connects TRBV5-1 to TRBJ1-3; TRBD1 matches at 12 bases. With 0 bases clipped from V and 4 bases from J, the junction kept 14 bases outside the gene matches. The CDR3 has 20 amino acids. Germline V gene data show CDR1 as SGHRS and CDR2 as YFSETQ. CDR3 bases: TGCGCCAGCAGCTTGGGTCTCGGGACAGGGGGCTCAAGAGTCGGAAACACCATATATTTT. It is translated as CASSLGLGTGGSRVGNTIYF.

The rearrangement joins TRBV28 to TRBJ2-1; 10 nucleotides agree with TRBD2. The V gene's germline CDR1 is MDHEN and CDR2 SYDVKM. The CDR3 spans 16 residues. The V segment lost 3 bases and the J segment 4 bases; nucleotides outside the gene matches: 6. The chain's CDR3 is CASSLYGLAVYNEQFF. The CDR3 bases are TGTGCCAGCAGTTTGTATGGACTAGCGGTATACAATGAGCAGTTCTTC.

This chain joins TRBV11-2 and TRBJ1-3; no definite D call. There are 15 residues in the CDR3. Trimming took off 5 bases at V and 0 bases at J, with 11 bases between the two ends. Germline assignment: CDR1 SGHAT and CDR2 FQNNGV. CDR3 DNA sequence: TGTGCCAGCAGCGTGGAGCGTCTCTCTGGAAACACCATATATTTT. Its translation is CASSVERLSGNTIYF.

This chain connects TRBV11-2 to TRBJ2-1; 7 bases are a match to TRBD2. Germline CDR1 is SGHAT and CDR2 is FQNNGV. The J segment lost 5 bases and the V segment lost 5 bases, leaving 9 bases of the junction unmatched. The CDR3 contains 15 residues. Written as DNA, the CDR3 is TGTGCCAGCAGCCGAGGTCCGGGACTAAACAATGAGCAGTTCTTC. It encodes CASSRGPGLNNEQFF.

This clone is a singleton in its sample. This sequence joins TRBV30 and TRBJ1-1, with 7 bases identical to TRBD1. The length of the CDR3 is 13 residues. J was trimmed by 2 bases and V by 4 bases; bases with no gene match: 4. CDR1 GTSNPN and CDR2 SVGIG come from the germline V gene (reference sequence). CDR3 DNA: TGTGCCTGGAAGGGGACAGTAAACACTGAAGCTTTCTTT. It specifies CAWKGTVNTEAFF.

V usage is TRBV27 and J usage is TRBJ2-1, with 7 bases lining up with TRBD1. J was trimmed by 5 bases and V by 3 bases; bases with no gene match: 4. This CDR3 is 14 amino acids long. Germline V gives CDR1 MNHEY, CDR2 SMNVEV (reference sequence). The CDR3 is CASSFGDRHNEQFF. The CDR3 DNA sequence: TGTGCCAGCAGTTTCGGGGACAGACACAATGAGCAGTTCTTC.

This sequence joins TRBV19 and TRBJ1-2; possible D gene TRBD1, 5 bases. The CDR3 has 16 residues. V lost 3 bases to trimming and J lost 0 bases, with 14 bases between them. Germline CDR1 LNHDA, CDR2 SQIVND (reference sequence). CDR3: CASSMVDSRPNYGYTF. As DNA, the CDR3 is TGTGCCAGTAGTATGGTAGACAGCCGTCCTAACTATGGCTACACCTTC.

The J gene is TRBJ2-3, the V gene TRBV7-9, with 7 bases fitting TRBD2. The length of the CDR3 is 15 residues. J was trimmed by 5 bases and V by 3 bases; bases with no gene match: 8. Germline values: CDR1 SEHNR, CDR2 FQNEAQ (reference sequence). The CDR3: CASSLWRENVDTQYF. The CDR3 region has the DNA TGTGCCAGCAGCTTGTGGCGGGAGAATGTAGATACGCAGTATTTT. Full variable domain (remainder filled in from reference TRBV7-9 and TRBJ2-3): DTGVSQNPRHKITKRGQNVTFRCDPISEHNRLYWYRQTLGQGPEFLTYFQNEAQLEKSRLLSDRFSAERPKGSFSTLEIQRTEQGDSAMYLCASSLWRENVDTQYFGPGTRLTVL.

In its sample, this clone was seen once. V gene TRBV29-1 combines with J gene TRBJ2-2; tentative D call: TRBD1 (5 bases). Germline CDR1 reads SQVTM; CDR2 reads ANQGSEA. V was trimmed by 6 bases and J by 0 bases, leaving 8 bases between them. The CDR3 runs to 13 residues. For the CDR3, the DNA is TGCAGCGTCAGGGTTACGAACACCGGGGAGCTGTTTTTT. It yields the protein CSVRVTNTGELFF.

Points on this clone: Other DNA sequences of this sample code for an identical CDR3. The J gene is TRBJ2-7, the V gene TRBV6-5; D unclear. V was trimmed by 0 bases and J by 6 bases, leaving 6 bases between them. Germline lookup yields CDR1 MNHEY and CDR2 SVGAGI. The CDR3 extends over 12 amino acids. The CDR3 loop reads CASSYSPLEQYF. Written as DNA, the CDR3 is TGTGCCAGCAGTTACTCCCCTCTCGAGCAGTACTTC.